These T cell receptor beta chains were read from a single sample in a study of blood T cell repertoires in COVID-19. Using immunoSEQ multiplex PCR, the repertoire was profiled, and TCRdb retains in-frame clones only, with some absent. The table lists a few hundred thousand clones, 84% of them singletons. Sequenced material: peripheral blood. These receptors originate from a human donor in a cohort sampled during active COVID-19. Each CDR3 is given with its conserved first and last residue. A D gene is named only where the DNA matches it firmly. Clone size is shown for a subset of rows, as once, few, many or a class of expanded clone.

CDR3 length,clone size,V gene,D gene,J gene,CDR3 protein,CDR3 DNA
15,few,TRBV7-7,TRBD1,TRBJ2-5,CASSLEQGTQETQYF,TGTGCTAGCAGCTTGGAACAGGGGACCCAAGAGACCCAGTACTTC
14,-,TRBV5-1,-,TRBJ1-1,CASSLESPAAEAFF,TGCGCCAGCAGCTTGGAAAGCCCAGCGGCTGAAGCTTTCTTT
16,-,TRBV10-3,TRBD1,TRBJ2-5,CAISESLGQGVKTQYF,TGTGCCATCAGTGAGTCCCTGGGACAGGGCGTTAAGACCCAGTACTTC
15,-,TRBV9,-,TRBJ2-2,CASSFSVRVQEELFF,TGTGCCAGCAGCTTCAGTGTGAGGGTCCAAGAGGAGCTGTTTTTT
14,-,TRBV5-1,-,TRBJ1-1,CASSFFGQNTEAFF,TGCGCCAGCAGCTTTTTCGGACAAAACACTGAAGCTTTCTTT
19,-,TRBV23-1,TRBD1,TRBJ2-6,CASSHQGQGKSSGANVLTF,TGCGCCAGCAGTCACCAAGGACAGGGAAAAAGCTCTGGGGCCAACGTCCTGACTTTC
14,-,TRBV2,TRBD1,TRBJ1-2,CASSDSARGNGYTF,TGTGCCAGCAGTGATTCCGCCAGGGGGAATGGCTACACCTTC
15,-,TRBV9,-,TRBJ1-3,CASSVFGGAGNTIYF,TGTGCCAGCAGCGTATTCGGCGGGGCTGGAAACACCATATATTTT
16,-,TRBV6-2/TRBV6-3,-,TRBJ1-2,CASSYFSEEGGYGYTF,TGTGCCAGCAGTTACTTTTCGGAAGAAGGAGGGTATGGCTACACCTTC
16,-,TRBV19,TRBD2,TRBJ2-3,CASSIRLRGYTDTQYF,TGTGCCAGTAGTATTCGACTGCGGGGGTACACAGATACGCAGTATTTT
15,-,TRBV7-2,-,TRBJ1-1,CASSAGQFMNTEAFF,TGTGCCAGCAGCGCCGGACAGTTTATGAACACTGAAGCTTTCTTT
16,-,TRBV10-1,TRBD1,TRBJ2-1,CASSESRDRVGNEQFF,TGCGCCAGCAGTGAGAGTCGGGACAGGGTTGGGAATGAGCAGTTCTTC
15,-,TRBV5-6,TRBD1,TRBJ2-7,CASSSPGGASYEQYF,TGTGCCAGCAGCTCCCCAGGGGGCGCCTCCTACGAGCAGTACTTC
13,-,TRBV19,TRBD1,TRBJ2-3,CATRQGGGDTQYF,TGTGCCACCCGACAGGGTGGGGGAGATACGCAGTATTTT
15,-,TRBV11-1,-,TRBJ2-5,CASTRARRGTETQYF,TGTGCCAGCACCAGGGCTCGGCGGGGTACAGAGACCCAGTACTTC
18,-,TRBV10-3,TRBD2,TRBJ2-3,CAISESHPPGLGEDTQYF,TGTGCCATCAGTGAGTCTCACCCCCCGGGACTAGGGGAAGATACGCAGTATTTT
11,-,TRBV6-5,-,TRBJ2-3,CASSRSDTQYF,TGTGCCAGCAGTAGGAGCGATACGCAGTATTTT
17,-,TRBV2,TRBD1,TRBJ1-6,CASSHNRRDRVFSPLHF,TGTGCCAGCAGTCACAACCGCCGGGACAGGGTTTTTTCACCCCTCCACTTT
13,-,TRBV4-1,-,TRBJ2-7,CASSLRVLNEQYF,TGCGCCAGCAGCCTTCGGGTCCTGAACGAGCAGTACTTC
14,-,TRBV10-3,TRBD2,TRBJ2-7,CAIRRLAESYEQYF,TGTGCCATCAGACGACTAGCGGAATCCTACGAGCAGTACTTC
14,few,TRBV5-5,-,TRBJ2-7,CASSLASGAYEQYF,TGTGCCAGCAGCTTGGCCTCAGGGGCCTACGAGCAGTACTTC
13,once,TRBV3-1/TRBV3-2,-,TRBJ1-2,CASSQERGSGYTF,TGTGCCAGCAGCCAAGAAAGGGGATCTGGCTACACCTTC
16,few,TRBV5-6,TRBD1,TRBJ1-2,CASSITGEVLSYGYTF,TGTGCCAGCAGCATTACAGGGGAGGTGCTTTCATATGGCTACACCTTC
14,-,TRBV11-1,-,TRBJ2-5,CASSLGRGWETQYF,TGTGCCAGCAGCTTAGGCAGGGGTTGGGAGACCCAGTACTTC
13,-,TRBV19,-,TRBJ1-1,CASRSRRETEAFF,TGTGCCAGTAGGAGCCGACGGGAGACTGAAGCTTTCTTT
14,-,TRBV4-1,-,TRBJ2-7,CASSQDLGSREQYF,TGCGCCAGCAGCCAAGATCTGGGGAGCAGAGAGCAGTACTTC
14,-,TRBV10-2,TRBD2,TRBJ2-1,CASGTSGGRNEQFF,TGCGCCAGCGGGACTAGCGGGGGTAGAAATGAGCAGTTCTTC
12,-,TRBV28,-,TRBJ1-1,CASSLRGAEAFF,TGTGCCAGCAGTTTAAGGGGTGCTGAAGCTTTCTTT
14,-,TRBV28,-,TRBJ1-2,CASSFSGRGGGYTF,TGTGCCAGCAGTTTTAGTGGGCGAGGAGGTGGCTACACCTTC
15,once,TRBV3-1/TRBV3-2,TRBD2,TRBJ2-7,CASSHEVAGVYEQYF,TGTGCCAGCAGCCATGAGGTAGCGGGAGTATACGAGCAGTACTTC
13,-,TRBV6-5,TRBD2,TRBJ2-7,CASVTSGTHEQYF,TGTGCCAGCGTGACTAGCGGGACCCACGAGCAGTACTTC
13,-,TRBV7-2,-,TRBJ2-6,CASSVTGANVLTF,TGTGCCAGCAGCGTTACTGGGGCCAACGTCCTGACTTTC
14,-,TRBV4-1,TRBD1,TRBJ1-1,CASGKQGAPTEAFF,TGCGCCAGCGGAAAACAGGGGGCGCCCACTGAAGCTTTCTTT
17,-,TRBV6-2/TRBV6-3,TRBD2,TRBJ2-5,CASSPPFGTSGQETQYF,TGTGCCAGCAGTCCCCCATTCGGGACTAGCGGCCAAGAGACCCAGTACTTC
14,-,TRBV7-2,-,TRBJ2-7,CASSLYDRGSEQYF,TGTGCCAGCAGCCTATATGACCGGGGAAGCGAGCAGTACTTC
14,-,TRBV5-1,-,TRBJ1-4,CASSFRFEAEKLFF,TGCGCCAGCAGCTTCAGATTCGAGGCTGAAAAACTGTTTTTT
15,-,TRBV3-1/TRBV3-2,-,TRBJ1-1,CASSPLGVGNTEAFF,TGTGCCAGCAGCCCCCTAGGGGTGGGGAACACTGAAGCTTTCTTT
17,once,TRBV10-3,TRBD2,TRBJ2-1,CAISEGFGRGTHNEQFF,TGTGCCATCAGTGAGGGTTTCGGGAGGGGGACCCACAATGAGCAGTTCTTC
19,-,TRBV6-2/TRBV6-3,TRBD2,TRBJ2-2,CASSYRQLAGGRITGELFF,TGTGCCAGCAGTTATCGGCAACTAGCGGGGGGGCGAATCACCGGGGAGCTGTTTTTT
15,-,TRBV5-6,-,TRBJ2-7,CASSFIGDHSYEQYF,TGTGCCAGCAGCTTTATAGGAGATCACTCCTACGAGCAGTACTTC
13,-,TRBV18,-,TRBJ1-1,CASSPLEGTEAFF,TGTGCCAGCTCACCCCTGGAGGGGACTGAAGCTTTCTTT
13,-,TRBV2,TRBD1,TRBJ1-1,CASIRQGTWEAFF,TGTGCCAGCATTAGACAGGGGACTTGGGAAGCTTTCTTT
13,-,TRBV6-5,TRBD1,TRBJ2-7,CASSRGQGYEQYF,TGTGCCAGCAGTAGGGGACAGGGATACGAGCAGTACTTC
11,few,TRBV29-1,-,TRBJ1-2,CSAQGPRGYTF,TGCAGCGCCCAGGGTCCTAGGGGCTACACCTTC
14,-,TRBV2,TRBD1,TRBJ2-5,CASSRTGGLGTQYF,TGTGCCAGCAGTCGGACAGGGGGCTTAGGGACCCAGTACTTC
15,-,TRBV11-2,-,TRBJ2-7,CASSLYGTGNYEQYF,TGTGCCAGCAGCTTATACGGGACTGGAAACTACGAGCAGTACTTC
14,-,TRBV6-2/TRBV6-3,-,TRBJ1-2,CASSPDTRNYGYTF,TGTGCCAGCAGTCCCGATACCAGAAACTATGGCTACACCTTC
16,-,TRBV30,TRBD2,TRBJ2-3,CAWSSQPQRGTDTQYF,TGTGCCTGGAGTTCCCAACCCCAGCGGGGGACAGATACGCAGTATTTT
13,-,TRBV7-8,TRBD1,TRBJ1-2,CASGGTGNYGYTF,TGTGCCAGTGGGGGGACAGGGAACTATGGCTACACCTTC
18,-,TRBV7-8,TRBD2,TRBJ2-7,CASSLPSGAGTSSDEQYF,TGTGCCAGCAGCCTCCCAAGCGGGGCCGGGACTTCCTCGGACGAGCAGTACTTC
13,once,TRBV19,-,TRBJ2-1,CASSRGASNEQFF,TGTGCCAGTAGTCGGGGGGCCTCCAATGAGCAGTTCTTC
15,-,TRBV5-1,-,TRBJ1-6,CASSLGREAYSPLHF,TGCGCCAGCAGCTTGGGCAGGGAGGCATATTCACCCCTCCACTTT
16,few,TRBV14,TRBD1,TRBJ2-5,CASSQDYRGAGETQYF,TGTGCCAGCAGCCAAGATTACAGGGGGGCGGGGGAGACCCAGTACTTC